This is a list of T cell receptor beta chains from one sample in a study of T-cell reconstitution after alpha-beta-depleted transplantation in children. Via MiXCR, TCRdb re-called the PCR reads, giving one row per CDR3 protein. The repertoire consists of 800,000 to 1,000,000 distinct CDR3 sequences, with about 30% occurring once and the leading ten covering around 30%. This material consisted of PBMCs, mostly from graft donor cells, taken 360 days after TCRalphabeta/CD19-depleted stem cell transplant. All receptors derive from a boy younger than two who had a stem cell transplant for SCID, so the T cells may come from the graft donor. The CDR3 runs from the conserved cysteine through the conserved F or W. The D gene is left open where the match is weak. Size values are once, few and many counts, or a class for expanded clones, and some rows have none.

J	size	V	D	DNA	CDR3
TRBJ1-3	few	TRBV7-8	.	TGTGCCAGCAGCTTATATCGGGGAAGGGTAGGGCTTGGAAACACCATATATTTT	CASSLYRGRVGLGNTIYF
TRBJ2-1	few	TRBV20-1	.	TGCAGTGCTAGGTGGGGGGCGCCAAGGCACAATGAGCAGTTCTTC	CSARWGAPRHNEQFF
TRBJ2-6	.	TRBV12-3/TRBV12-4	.	TGTGCCAGCAGTTTAATGTTCCCCTCAACGGCCAACGTCCTGACTTTC	CASSLMFPSTANVLTF
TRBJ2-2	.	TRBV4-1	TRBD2	TGCGCCAGCAGCCGCGGTTGGGCTAGCGGGAACGTTCGAAACACCGGGGAGCTGTTTTTT	CASSRGWASGNVRNTGELFF
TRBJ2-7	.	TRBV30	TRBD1	TGTGCCTGGCCGAGGGACAGGGACTTCTACGAGCAGTACTTC	CAWPRDRDFYEQYF
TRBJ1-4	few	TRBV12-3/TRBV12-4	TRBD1	TGTGCCAGCAGACCCGACAGGGTAGGGGAAAAACTGTTTTTT	CASRPDRVGEKLFF
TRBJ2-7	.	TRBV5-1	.	TGCGCCAGCAGCCCCGGACCGATGACCTACGAGCAGTACTTC	CASSPGPMTYEQYF
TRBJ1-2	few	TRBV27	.	TGTGCCAGCAGTTTCGGCTTCGACTATGGCTACACCTTC	CASSFGFDYGYTF
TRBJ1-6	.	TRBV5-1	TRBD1	TGCGCCAGCAGCTTTGACAGGGACGTTTCACCCCTCCACTTT	CASSFDRDVSPLHF
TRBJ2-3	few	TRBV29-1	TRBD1	TGCAGCGTTCACTCAGGGGGCTTGGGGGATACGCAGTATTTT	CSVHSGGLGDTQYF
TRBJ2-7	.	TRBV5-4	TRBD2	TGTGCCAGCGGAAGACTAGCGGGGGCCAACTACGAGCAGTACTTC	CASGRLAGANYEQYF
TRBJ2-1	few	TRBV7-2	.	TGTGCCAGCAGTGCCCAGGGGACTGGTTACAATGAGCAGTTCTTC	CASSAQGTGYNEQFF
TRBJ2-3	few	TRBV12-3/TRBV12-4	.	TGTGCCAGCGGGGGCGGGGACTATCGCACAGATACGCAGTATTTT	CASGGGDYRTDTQYF
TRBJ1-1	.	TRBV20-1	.	TGCAGTGCCCAGGGCGGGAACACTGAAGCTTTCTTT	CSAQGGNTEAFF
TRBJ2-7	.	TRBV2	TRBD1	TGTGCCAGCAGTCGTTTGGACAGGTTCTCCTACGAGCAGTACTTC	CASSRLDRFSYEQYF
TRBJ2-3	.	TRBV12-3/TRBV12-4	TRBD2	TGTGCCAGCACCCATCGGCGACTAGCACCATCTCGGACAGATACGCAGTATTTT	CASTHRRLAPSRTDTQYF
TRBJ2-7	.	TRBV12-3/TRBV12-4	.	TGTGCCAGCAGTCTCGGACCGCCGGTCTACGAGCAGTACTTC	CASSLGPPVYEQYF
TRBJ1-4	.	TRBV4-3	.	TGCGCCAGCAGCCCACTGGGGGACCTCAATGAAAAACTGTTTTTT	CASSPLGDLNEKLFF
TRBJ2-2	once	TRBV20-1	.	TGCAGTGCTAGAGATTGGCAGGGCGCCACCGGGGAGCTGTTTTTT	CSARDWQGATGELFF
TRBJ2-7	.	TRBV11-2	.	TGTGCCAGCAGCTTAGAGAGTCTCCTAGACTACGAGCAGTACTTC	CASSLESLLDYEQYF
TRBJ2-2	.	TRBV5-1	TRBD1	TGCGCCAGCAGCTTGGAAACCGGGACAGGCACCGGGGAGCTGTTTTTT	CASSLETGTGTGELFF
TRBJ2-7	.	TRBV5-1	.	TGCGCCAGCAGCTCCCGACAGACTCCACCTTCGGCTGTCAAGCAGTACTTC	CASSSRQTPPSAVKQYF
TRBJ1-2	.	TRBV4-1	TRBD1	TGCGCCAGCAGCACCACCGGGACAGAGAACTATGGCTACACCTTC	CASSTTGTENYGYTF
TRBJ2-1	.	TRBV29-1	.	TGCAGCGTTGAAACAGGGTGGAATGAGCAGTTCTTC	CSVETGWNEQFF
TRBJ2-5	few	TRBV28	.	TGTGCTTCAGCAGGCCCACGAGAGGCCCAGTACTTC	CASAGPREAQYF
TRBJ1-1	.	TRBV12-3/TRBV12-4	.	TGTGCCAGCAGTTTCGGCCCTCGGGGCACTGAAGCTTTCTTT	CASSFGPRGTEAFF
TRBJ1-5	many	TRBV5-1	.	TGCGCCAGCAGCTTGACAGGGTATAGCAATCAGCCCCAGCATTTT	CASSLTGYSNQPQHF
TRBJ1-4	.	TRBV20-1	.	TGCAGTGCTAGAGGGCTTAATGAAAAACTGTTTTTT	CSARGLNEKLFF
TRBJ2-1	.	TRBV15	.	TGTGCCACCAGCAGAGATCAGGGAAATGAGCAGTTCTTC	CATSRDQGNEQFF
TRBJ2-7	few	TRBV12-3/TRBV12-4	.	TGTGCCAGCAGTTGGTCCTTTTACTACGAGCAGTACTTC	CASSWSFYYEQYF
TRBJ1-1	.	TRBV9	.	TGTGCCAGCAGCGTCAACAGCGGGGAAGCTTTCTTT	CASSVNSGEAFF
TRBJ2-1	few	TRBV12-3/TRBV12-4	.	TGTGCCAGCAGTCCACCGGGCCTCCGGAACTACAATGAGCAGTTCTTC	CASSPPGLRNYNEQFF
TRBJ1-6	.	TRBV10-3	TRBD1	TGTGCCATCGCCGGACAGGGGGACTCCCCCCTCCACTTT	CAIAGQGDSPLHF
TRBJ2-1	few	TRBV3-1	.	TGTGCCAGCAGCCAGAAACCTGCCCCCGGGTACAATGAGCAGTTCTTC	CASSQKPAPGYNEQFF
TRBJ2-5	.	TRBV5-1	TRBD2	TGCGCCAGCAGCCCCCGCAGCGGGGCTGAGACCCAGTACTTC	CASSPRSGAETQYF
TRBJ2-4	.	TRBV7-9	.	TGTGCCAGCAGCTTAGGAACGGGAATAGCCAAAAACATTCAGTACTTC	CASSLGTGIAKNIQYF
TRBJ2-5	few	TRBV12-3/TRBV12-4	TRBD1	TGTGCCAGCAGAAAGGGACAGCCACAAGAGACCCAGTACTTC	CASRKGQPQETQYF
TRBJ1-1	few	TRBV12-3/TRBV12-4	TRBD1	TGTGCCAGCAGTTTAGTGTCCCGGGCAGGGGGGTACACTGAAGCTTTCTTT	CASSLVSRAGGYTEAFF
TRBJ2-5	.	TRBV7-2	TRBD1	TGTGCCAGCAGCTATGACAGGGGGCGTGAGACCCAGTACTTC	CASSYDRGRETQYF
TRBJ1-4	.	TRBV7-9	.	TGTGCCAGCAGCTTCGATCCCACAACTAATGAAAAACTGTTTTTT	CASSFDPTTNEKLFF
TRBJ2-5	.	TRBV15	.	TGTGCCACCAGCAGAGATGATGGGGGTGGAACCCAGTACTTC	CATSRDDGGGTQYF
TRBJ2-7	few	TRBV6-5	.	TGTGCCAGCAGTTACGTGTCCAGGGTTGCCCACGAGCAGTACTTC	CASSYVSRVAHEQYF
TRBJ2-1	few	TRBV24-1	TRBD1	TGTGCCACCAGTGGGACAGGGGGCGCCTACAATGAGCAGTTCTTC	CATSGTGGAYNEQFF
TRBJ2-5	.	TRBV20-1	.	TGCAGTGCTCTGACCCAAGAGACCCAGTACTTC	CSALTQETQYF
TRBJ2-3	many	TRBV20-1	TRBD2	TGCAGTGCTAGAGGCTCTATGTTAGCGGGGACCACAGATACGCAGTATTTT	CSARGSMLAGTTDTQYF
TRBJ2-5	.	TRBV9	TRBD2	TGTGCCAGCAGCGTAGGGGGGACTAGCGAGGAGACCCAGTACTTC	CASSVGGTSEETQYF
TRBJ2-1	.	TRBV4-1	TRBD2	TGCGCCAGCAGCCAAGATCTTCTAGCGGGGGAGTACAATGAGCAGTTCTTC	CASSQDLLAGEYNEQFF
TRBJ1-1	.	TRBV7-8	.	TGTGCCAGCAGCTTCGCGACACCAGGTCGGGGAGGCACTGAAGCTTTCTTT	CASSFATPGRGGTEAFF
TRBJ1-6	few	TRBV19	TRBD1	TGTGCCAGTAGTATTTTCCCGGGACAGGGGAATTCACCCCTCCACTTT	CASSIFPGQGNSPLHF
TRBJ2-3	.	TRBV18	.	TGTGCCAGCTCACCACAAGGACGGACCCTCACAGATACGCAGTATTTT	CASSPQGRTLTDTQYF
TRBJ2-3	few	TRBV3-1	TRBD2	TGTGCCAGCAGCAGAGGACTAGCGGGGGGTTTTGGTAGCACAGATACGCAGTATTTT	CASSRGLAGGFGSTDTQYF
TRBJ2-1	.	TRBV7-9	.	TGTGCCAGCAGCTCACCGACAGCAGAGCAGTTCTTC	CASSSPTAEQFF
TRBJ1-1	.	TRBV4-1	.	TGCGCCAGCAGCCAAGAACGACAGACACGGGAAGCTTTCTTT	CASSQERQTREAFF
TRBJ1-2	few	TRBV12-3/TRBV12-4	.	TGTGCCAGCAGTGGCAGGGTAGTGGGCTACACCTTC	CASSGRVVGYTF
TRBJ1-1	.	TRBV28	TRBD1	TGTGCCAGCAGGGGACAGCCTGGAGCTGAAGCTTTCTTT	CASRGQPGAEAFF
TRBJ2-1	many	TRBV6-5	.	TGTGCCAGCAGTTACTTGGGAGGTGAGCAGTTCTTC	CASSYLGGEQFF
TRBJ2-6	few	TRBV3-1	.	TGTGCCAGCAGCCAACGGGCCGGACTCTCTGGGGCCAACGTCCTGACTTTC	CASSQRAGLSGANVLTF
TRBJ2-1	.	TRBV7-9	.	TGTGCCAGTGACCCAGGGTTCGTTGATGAGCAGTTCTTC	CASDPGFVDEQFF